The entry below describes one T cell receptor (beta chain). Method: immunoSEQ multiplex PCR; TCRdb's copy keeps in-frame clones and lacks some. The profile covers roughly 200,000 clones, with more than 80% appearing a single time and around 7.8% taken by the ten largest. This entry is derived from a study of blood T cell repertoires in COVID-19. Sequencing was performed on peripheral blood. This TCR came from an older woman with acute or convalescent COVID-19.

The CDR3 loop reads CASSLSVGSGSPGELFF. CDR3 bases: TGTGCCAGCAGTTTATCAGTAGGTAGCGGGAGCCCCGGGGAGCTGTTTTTT. The rearrangement links TRBV27 to TRBJ2-2; TRBD2 matches 9 bases. The length of the CDR3 is 17 residues. Trimming cost V 0 bases and J 6 bases; bases outside gene matches: 8. Looked up from germline, CDR1 is MNHEY and CDR2 is SMNVEV (reference sequence).